One T cell receptor beta chain is described in this entry. What it binds is not known. The germline V gene has CDR1 SGDLS and CDR2 YYNGEE. The CDR3 loop spans 15 amino acids. With 3 bases removed from V and 2 bases from J, the gap between germline ends came to 15 bases. Combining a sample-barcoded 5' primer with a J-beta primer mix, a second PCR ran for about 6 to 11 cycles. TCRdb reanalysed the 5' RACE reads using MiXCR and keeps one entry per CDR3 protein. The sample shows 800,000 to 900,000 distinct CDR3 sequences, 55% to 65% of them seen only once. Samples each yielded at least 5 micrograms of total RNA. This sample is part of a study of blood T cells in healthy people across ages. Whole-study results and caveats: Diversity figures based on one million T cells were deemed too low. Percentage of naive T cells showed a strong correlation with TCR beta diversity.

Specimen: blood. The V and J genes are TRBV9 and TRBJ2-7; no reliable D call. The source is a man aged 25-45 years in good health. CDR3 amino acids: CASSGSEQLPYEQYF. As DNA, the CDR3 is TGTGCCAGCAGCGGATCGGAACAGCTCCCCTACGAGCAGTACTTC.